These 22 T cell receptor beta chains were all obtained from the same sample, sequenced in a study of identical twins. One entry per CDR3 protein results from TCRdb running MiXCR on the 5' RACE reads. The sample has approximately 620,000 distinct CDR3 sequences, 8.6% seen once; the top ten hold roughly 0.9%. The sample was also reused in another study, on yellow fever vaccine responses in identical twins.

The sample was PBMCs. These receptors all stem from a woman aged 18-30 years in good health.

This clonotype showed up many times. The J gene is TRBJ1-5, the V gene TRBV20-1, with unresolved D. CDR1 and CDR2 from the germline V gene are DFQATT and SNEGSKA (reference sequence). Trimming left V 0 bases short and J 4 bases short, with 10 bases between. The CDR3 is 14 residues long. The CDR3 DNA is TGCAGTGCTAGAGACGGGAGCGAAAATCAGCCCCAGCATTTT. Amino acid sequence: CSARDGSENQPQHF.

This clonotype came up a few times. The V and J genes are TRBV12-3 or TRBV12-4 and TRBJ2-3, with TRBD2 identical over 9 bases. V shed 3 bases and J 5 bases; nucleotides not matched to a gene: 6. The CDR3 sequence is 15 residues long. For the CDR3, the DNA is TGTGCCAGCAGTTTTTCTTCGACTAGCGGAGATACGCAGTATTTT. Its protein is CASSFSSTSGDTQYF.

V is TRBV4-2 and J is TRBJ2-3, with 8 bases that match TRBD2. This CDR3 spans 13 amino acids. In germline, CDR1 is LGHNA, CDR2 YNFKEQ. The V and J ends lost 1 base and 10 bases, in that order; junction bases with no gene match: 4. CDR3 sequence reads: CASSQGRGEAQYF. The CDR3 DNA is TGTGCCAGCAGCCAAGGGCGGGGGGAGGCGCAGTATTTT.

This chain links TRBV11-2 with TRBJ2-2; D may be TRBD1 or TRBD2 (5 bases each). V gave up 3 bases and J gave up 2 bases, with 19 bases separating them. Germline V gene data show CDR1 as SGHAT and CDR2 as FQNNGV. The CDR3 runs to 18 residues. CDR3 sequence: CASSLSVWGRQNTGELFF. For the CDR3, the DNA is TGTGCCAGCAGCTTGTCGGTTTGGGGGAGACAAAACACCGGGGAGCTGTTTTTT.

In its sample, this clonotype was seen many times. The chain employs TRBV29-1 and TRBJ2-2; D is unclear. V was clipped by 6 bases and J by 6 bases, with 8 bases between them. Germline V gene lookup returns CDR1 SQVTM and CDR2 ANQGSEA. CDR3 length equals 11 residues. CDR3 amino acids: CSVVEAGELFF. The DNA of the CDR3 is TGCAGCGTGGTTGAGGCCGGGGAGCTGTTTTTT.

Concerning this clonotype itself: One end of the junction does not line up with germline, which may come from a read error. The rearrangement joins TRBV12-3 or TRBV12-4 to TRBJ2-5, with no clear D. The CDR3 consists of 13 residues. Written as DNA, the CDR3 is TGTACCAGCAGTTTATTCCAGGAAGAGACCCAGTACTTC. Its protein is CTSSLFQEETQYF.

This chain joins TRBV3-1 and TRBJ2-3; 12 positions agree with TRBD2. Germline CDR1 LGHDT, CDR2 YNNKEL (reference sequence). The CDR3 contains 13 residues. V dropped 6 bases and J dropped 11; count of bases not matched to a gene: 6. CDR3 loop: CASSLAGGSWQYF. Here the CDR3 DNA reads TGTGCCAGCAGTCTAGCGGGGGGGAGTTGGCAGTATTTT.

This clonotype has at least ten counts. The V gene is TRBV5-1, the J gene TRBJ2-7, with a tentative D call TRBD1 (6 bases). The germline gives CDR1 SGHRS, CDR2 YFSETQ. The ends were cut back, 3 bases at V and 4 bases at J, with 14 bases in the middle. The CDR3 totals 14 residues. CDR3 nucleotide sequence: TGCGCCAGCAGCTCAGCAAGGACAGCGTACGAGCAGTACTTC. It yields the protein CASSSARTAYEQYF.

This clonotype was seen a handful of times. This rearrangement joins TRBV6-5 to TRBJ1-1, with a weak D call TRBD1 (5 bases). In germline, CDR1 is MNHEY, CDR2 SVGAGI. Trimming pared 4 bases from V and 1 base from J, leaving 25 bases between. The CDR3 runs 19 residues. The CDR3 DNA is TGTGCCAGCAGTTCCCAAAGACCGGGGACGTGGAAATGGAACACTGAAGCTTTCTTT. This sequence encodes CASSSQRPGTWKWNTEAFF.

The table lists this clonotype with many counts. This chain uses TRBV5-1 with TRBJ2-3; the D is unclear. Between the trimmed V and J ends, which lost 1 base and 2 bases, there was a span of 5 bases. The germline V gene encodes CDR1 SGHRS and CDR2 YFSETQ. The CDR3 spans 13 residues. The CDR3 here is CASSLTYTDTQYF. For the CDR3, the DNA is TGCGCCAGCAGCTTGACCTACACAGATACGCAGTATTTT.

The rearrangement links TRBV4-3 to TRBJ2-5; 11 nucleotides align to TRBD2. Germline lookup yields CDR1 LGHNA and CDR2 YSLEER. The V segment lost 0 bases and the J segment 10 bases; nucleotides outside the gene matches: 7. The CDR3 contains 15 residues. CDR3 loop: CASSQDRASGGNQYF. The DNA of the CDR3 is TGCGCCAGCAGCCAAGACAGGGCTAGCGGGGGGAACCAGTACTTC.

This clonotype has a handful of counts. The J gene is TRBJ2-5, the V gene TRBV15; D is possibly TRBD2 (5 bases). Deletions cut 1 base from V and 1 base from J, with 7 bases between. CDR3 length: 14 residues. Per germline, CDR1 LNHNV and CDR2 YYDKDF (reference sequence). The CDR3 nucleotides read TGTGCCACCAGCAGAGGCACTAGCCAAGAGACCCAGTACTTC. Its translation is CATSRGTSQETQYF. Together with reference TRBV15 and TRBJ2-5, the CDR3 gives the full variable domain: DAMVIQNPRYQVTQFGKPVTLSCSQTLNHNVMYWYQQKSSQAPKLLFHYYDKDFNNEADTPDNFQSRRPNTSFCFLDIRSPGLGDTAMYLCATSRGTSQETQYFGPGTRLLVL.

This clonotype occurred many times. The gene calls are TRBV20-1 and TRBJ2-3; 8 positions agree with TRBD1. Germline loops: CDR1 DFQATT, CDR2 SNEGSKA (reference sequence). J lost 4 bases, V lost 5 bases, and 8 bases had no gene match. This CDR3 is built from 14 residues. The CDR3 here is CSAWTGSTADTQYF. The CDR3 nucleotides are TGCAGTGCTTGGACAGGGAGTACAGCAGATACGCAGTATTTT.

The V call is TRBV7-9, the J call TRBJ2-7; tentatively, D is TRBD2 (6 bases). Germline V gene sequence: CDR1 SEHNR, CDR2 FQNEAQ (reference sequence). CDR3 size: 13 residues. The ends were cut back, 1 base at V and 6 bases at J, with 10 bases in the middle. The CDR3 bases are TGTGCCAGCAGCTTAGTCGGGGGAGTCGAGCAGTACTTC. This codes for CASSLVGGVEQYF.

In this sample, this clonotype turned up many times. The chain uses TRBV7-9 and TRBJ2-3; no firm D call. Germline-derived CDR1 and CDR2 are SEHNR and FQNEAQ (reference sequence). The CDR3 runs to 12 residues. With 4 bases removed from V and 4 bases from J, the gap between germline ends came to 6 bases. The CDR3 protein is CASSSSSDTQYF. In nucleotides, the CDR3 is TGTGCCAGCAGCTCCTCTTCAGATACGCAGTATTTT.

This clonotype was detected many times. The chain has TRBV5-6 and TRBJ2-1; 8 bases fit TRBD2. The CDR3 covers 13 residues. Germline-derived CDR1 and CDR2 are SGHDT and YYEEEE. V lost 7 bases and J lost 4; bases outside the gene matches: 4. CDR3 sequence reads: CASEREYYNEQFF. In DNA, the CDR3 is TGTGCCAGCGAGCGGGAGTATTACAATGAGCAGTTCTTC.

The V gene is TRBV29-1, the J gene TRBJ2-1; D is possibly TRBD1 (5 bases). CDR1 is SQVTM and CDR2 is ANQGSEA in the germline V gene. CDR3 length: 12 amino acids. The CDR3 loop reads CRDIYRYNEQFF. The CDR3 nucleotides read TGCAGAGATATATACAGGTACAATGAGCAGTTCTTC.

This clonotype was seen a few times. The CDR3 protein is CASSLSPKYEQYF. The DNA of the CDR3 is TGTGCCAGCAGCTTGTCTCCTAAATACGAGCAGTACTTC. The chain links TRBV5-6 to TRBJ2-7, with D uncertain. The length of the CDR3 is 13 residues. The V gene lost 1 base and the J gene lost 4 bases, with 9 bases spanning the gap. Germline V gene data show CDR1 as SGHDT and CDR2 as YYEEEE.

This clonotype was found a few times. The CDR3 DNA follows: TGTGCCAGCAGTGAACCAGGGGGCGCCGGCAATCAGCCCCAGCATTTT. Translation gives CASSEPGGAGNQPQHF. The rearrangement uses TRBV2 and TRBJ1-5; 8 bases fit TRBD1. V was pared by 2 bases and J by 2 bases, with 5 bases of the junction left unmatched. This CDR3 comprises 16 residues. Germline CDR1 SNHLY, CDR2 FYNNEI. Drawing the rest from reference TRBV2 and TRBJ1-5, the complete variable domain is EPEVTQTPSHQVTQMGQEVILRCVPISNHLYFYWYRQILGQKVEFLVSFYNNEISEKSEIFDDQFSVERPDGSNFTLKIRSTKLEDSAMYFCASSEPGGAGNQPQHFGDGTRLSIL.

The chain is built from TRBV5-6 and TRBJ2-6; D gene ambiguous. Germline CDR1 is SGHDT and CDR2 is YYEEEE. V lost 4 bases and J lost 0, with 8 bases in between. The CDR3 totals 15 residues. The CDR3 sequence is CASSPDLSGANVLTF. The DNA for the CDR3 is TGTGCCAGCAGCCCCGATCTCTCTGGGGCCAACGTCCTGACTTTC.

The chain combines TRBV9 with TRBJ2-4; D not resolved. This CDR3 region has 15 residues. V gave up 2 bases and J gave up 0 bases, with 9 bases separating them. Germline-derived CDR1 and CDR2 are SGDLS and YYNGEE. CDR3 sequence reads: CASSVGQLAKNIQYF. The DNA of the CDR3 is TGTGCCAGCAGCGTGGGTCAGCTAGCCAAAAACATTCAGTACTTC.

This clonotype was counted at least ten times. V and J are TRBV7-9 and TRBJ1-3, with D perhaps TRBD1 (5 bases). Germline values: CDR1 SEHNR, CDR2 FQNEAQ (reference sequence). This CDR3 region has 15 residues. V lost 5 bases, J lost 2 bases, and 13 bases lay in between. The CDR3 DNA is TGTGCCAGCAGCCTATGGGGGGGAACTGGAAACACCATATATTTT. Translation: CASSLWGGTGNTIYF.